One and the same sample provided the 32 T cell receptor beta chains below, sequenced in a study of CD8 T cells in Susac syndrome. Reverse transcription of about 0.45 to 1 ug RNA was performed with random hexamers. TCRdb re-called the immunoSEQ multiplex PCR reads through MiXCR, storing one row per CDR3 protein. The sample comprises approximately 150,000 distinct CDR3 sequences, approximately 96% of which are singletons, and approximately 0.08% rests with the top ten. Specimen: CD4+ T cells from PBMCs. These receptors originate from a human donor with Susac syndrome.

This chain connects TRBV5-1 to TRBJ2-2, with D unclear. CDR1 is SGHRS, CDR2 YFSETQ, per germline. Between the trimmed V and J ends, which lost 0 bases and 0 bases, there was a span of 12 bases. The CDR3 totals 17 residues. For the CDR3, the DNA is TGCGCCAGCAGCTTGGGGGCAGAGCTAGCGAACACCGGGGAGCTGTTTTTT. It yields the protein CASSLGAELANTGELFF.

The J gene is TRBJ2-7, the V gene TRBV7-9; D gene unclear. The CDR3 consists of 12 residues. The germline V and J ends were trimmed by 8 bases and 6 bases, with 14 bases remaining between them. Germline values: CDR1 SEHNR, CDR2 FQNEAQ (reference sequence). The CDR3 protein is CASVLGLGEQYF. In nucleotides, the CDR3 is TGTGCCAGCGTCCTGGGGTTGGGCGAGCAGTACTTC.

The chain combines TRBV3-1 with TRBJ2-3; 10 bases map to TRBD2. The CDR3 is made up of 14 amino acids. Trimming at V came to 4 bases and at J to 9 bases, leaving 7 bases not matched to a gene. Germline-derived CDR1 and CDR2 are LGHDT and YNNKEL (reference sequence). In DNA, the CDR3 is TGTGCCAGCAGCCTACTAGCGGGATCCCCAACGCAGTATTTT. This gives the protein CASSLLAGSPTQYF.

The chain uses TRBV25-1 and TRBJ1-3; the D gene is possibly TRBD1 (5 bases). In germline, CDR1 is MGHDK, CDR2 SYGVNS. The CDR3 is 14 amino acids. Trimming cost V 3 bases and J 2 bases, with 8 bases left between them. The CDR3 region is CASSDGGAGNTIYF. In DNA, the CDR3 is TGTGCCAGCAGTGACGGGGGAGCTGGAAACACCATATATTTT.

The V gene is TRBV2, the J gene TRBJ2-7; D gene uncertain. The CDR3 sequence is 13 residues long. Germline CDR1 SNHLY, CDR2 FYNNEI. The ends were cut back, 2 bases at V and 3 bases at J, with 8 bases in the middle. The CDR3 sequence is CASSELQNYEQYF. The DNA of the CDR3 is TGTGCCAGCAGTGAATTACAGAACTACGAGCAGTACTTC.

The genes are TRBV18 and TRBJ2-6, with D hard to call. CDR3 length: 15 amino acids. CDR1 and CDR2 (germline): KGHSH, LQKENI. Deletions cut 6 bases from V and 0 bases from J, with 9 bases between. This CDR3 is CASSPSLSGANVLTF. The CDR3 DNA follows: TGTGCCAGCTCCCCCTCCCTCTCTGGGGCCAACGTCCTGACTTTC.

The CDR3 nucleotides read TGTGCCAGCAGCGACCAAACAGGGGGCGGCATAGGCTACACCTTC. It encodes CASSDQTGGGIGYTF. This chain joins TRBV9 and TRBJ1-2; TRBD1 matches at 9 bases. This CDR3 is built from 15 residues. Trimming cost V 3 bases and J 8 bases; bases outside gene matches: 11. CDR1 is SGDLS and CDR2 is YYNGEE in the germline V gene.

CDR3: CASSLEARGDTQYF. The CDR3 nucleotides read TGCGCCAGCAGCTTGGAGGCTAGGGGGGATACGCAGTATTTT. V and J are TRBV5-1 and TRBJ2-3, with a weak D call TRBD1 (6 bases). The germline V gene encodes CDR1 SGHRS and CDR2 YFSETQ. V was shortened by 0 bases and J by 6 bases, with 11 bases between the two germline ends. The CDR3 loop spans 14 amino acids.

The chain employs TRBV20-1 and TRBJ2-1; 11 positions agree with TRBD2. The germline CDR1 and CDR2 sequences are DFQATT and SNEGSKA (reference sequence). This CDR3 region has 15 residues. The trim removed 3 bases at V and 7 bases at J, leaving 8 bases unmatched. The CDR3 region is CSASWLAGGTNEQFF. CDR3 bases: TGCAGTGCTAGTTGGCTAGCGGGAGGAACGAATGAGCAGTTCTTC.

J is TRBJ2-1 and V is TRBV6-5, with 9 positions matching TRBD2. This CDR3 has 15 residues. Germline V gene sequence: CDR1 MNHEY, CDR2 SVGAGI. Trimming removed 6 bases from V and 4 bases from J; junction bases left unmatched: 7. The CDR3 DNA reads as TGTGCCAGCAGGCCCGGGACTAGCCTATACAATGAGCAGTTCTTC. Encoded protein: CASRPGTSLYNEQFF.

The chain employs TRBV19 and TRBJ2-7; D not certain. V was pared by 5 bases and J by 1 base, with 9 bases between. Germline V gene data show CDR1 as LNHDA and CDR2 as SQIVND (reference sequence). CDR3 length: 13 amino acids. For the CDR3, the DNA is TGTGCCAGTAGTCTGGGCGGATCCTACGAGCAGTACTTC. It encodes CASSLGGSYEQYF.

V usage is TRBV11-1 and J usage is TRBJ2-7; no clear D. V lost 7 bases and J lost 0, with 16 bases in between. Germline-derived CDR1 and CDR2 are SGHAT and FQDESV (reference sequence). The CDR3 spans 15 residues. CDR3 sequence: CASTDRARSSYEQYF. In DNA, the CDR3 is TGTGCCAGCACCGATAGGGCCCGGAGCTCCTACGAGCAGTACTTC.

This chain's CDR3 is CASRHTTARETQYF. The DNA for the CDR3 is TGTGCCAGCAGGCATACGACAGCCAGAGAGACCCAGTACTTC. This rearrangement joins TRBV6-2 or TRBV6-3 to TRBJ2-5; possible D gene TRBD1, 5 bases. V was pared by 6 bases and J by 4 bases, with 15 bases between. The CDR3 spans 14 residues. Per germline, CDR1 MNHEY and CDR2 SVGEGT.

The DNA for the CDR3 is TGCGCCAGCAGCGGAGGAACCGGGACAGGGAAAGCCGGCACTGAAGCTTTCTTT. It translates to CASSGGTGTGKAGTEAFF. The J gene is TRBJ1-1, the V gene TRBV5-1; 9 nucleotides match TRBD1. The CDR3 contains 18 residues. The germline V gene encodes CDR1 SGHRS and CDR2 YFSETQ. The V and J ends lost 4 bases and 4 bases, in that order; junction bases with no gene match: 17.

This chain uses TRBV29-1 with TRBJ2-3; no definite D call. V was clipped by 7 bases and J by 0 bases, with 11 bases between them. This CDR3 contains 13 residues. CDR1 SQVTM and CDR2 ANQGSEA come from the germline V gene. The chain's CDR3 is CSGWVSSTDTQYF. DNA for the CDR3: TGCAGCGGTTGGGTCTCGAGCACAGATACGCAGTATTTT.

The V and J genes are TRBV6-6 and TRBJ2-7, with a tentative D call TRBD1 (6 bases). The CDR3 is 15 residues long. Deletions cut 2 bases from V and 2 bases from J, with 13 bases between. CDR1 is MNHNY, CDR2 SVGAGI, per germline (reference sequence). The CDR3 DNA sequence: TGTGCCAGCAGTTACGCGTCAGGGGCTACCTACGAGCAGTACTTC. Its protein product is CASSYASGATYEQYF.

The chain links TRBV5-4 to TRBJ2-7; no reliable D call. The CDR3 is 14 residues long. Per germline, CDR1 SGHNT and CDR2 YYREEE (reference sequence). V was cut by 5 bases and J by 4 bases, with 16 bases left in between. The CDR3 spells CASSTSWAAYEQYF. As DNA, the CDR3 is TGTGCCAGCAGTACGTCTTGGGCCGCTTACGAGCAGTACTTC. Combining the CDR3 with reference TRBV5-4 and TRBJ2-7 gives the whole variable domain ETGVTQSPTHLIKTRGQQVTLRCSSQSGHNTVSWYQQALGQGPQFIFQYYREEENGRGNFPPRFSGLQFPNYSSELNVNALELDDSALYLCASSTSWAAYEQYFGPGTRLTVT.

The chain employs TRBV6-5 and TRBJ2-2; 7 positions agree with TRBD1. Germline assignment: CDR1 MNHEY and CDR2 SVGAGI. V lost 2 bases to trimming and J lost 0 bases; unmatched junction nucleotides: 0. The CDR3 has 15 amino acids. CDR3 loop: CASSYGTANTGELFF. The CDR3 nucleotides read TGTGCCAGCAGTTACGGGACAGCGAACACCGGGGAGCTGTTTTTT.

This chain links TRBV20-1 with TRBJ2-3; 7 bases match TRBD2. Germline V gene data show CDR1 as DFQATT and CDR2 as SNEGSKA (reference sequence). The CDR3 is made up of 16 amino acids. The CDR3 DNA reads TGCAGCTTCCGTTACGGTACGGGAGGATACACAGATACGCAGTATTTT. Amino acids: CSFRYGTGGYTDTQYF.

The chain couples TRBV7-3 to TRBJ2-1; either TRBD1 or TRBD2 may fit D (5 bases each). Trimming stripped 3 bases from V and 6 bases from J, with 12 bases between. Germline V gene sequence: CDR1 SGHTA, CDR2 FQGTGA. This CDR3 is 14 amino acids long. This CDR3 reads CASSLGPPLNEQFF. The CDR3 region has the DNA TGTGCCAGCAGCTTGGGACCCCCTCTCAATGAGCAGTTCTTC.

The V and J genes are TRBV12-3 or TRBV12-4 and TRBJ2-5; D might be TRBD2 (6 bases). Deletions cut 6 bases from V and 5 bases from J, with 13 bases between. This CDR3 contains 13 residues. CDR3 bases: TGTGCCAGCAGGAAGGACTATGAGGAGACCCAGTACTTC. Its protein is CASRKDYEETQYF.

The rearrangement uses TRBV4-1 and TRBJ2-7; possibly TRBD2 for D (5 bases). The CDR3 spans 14 residues. The germline V gene has CDR1 MGHRA and CDR2 YSYEKL. V shed 1 base and J shed 6 bases, with 13 bases lying between them. The CDR3 region has the DNA TGCGCCAGCAGCCAAGTTTCTAGCAGGCGCGAGCAGTACTTC. Its protein is CASSQVSSRREQYF.

This clonotype was observed a single time. The chain links TRBV7-6 to TRBJ2-3; no firm D call. Trimming took 5 bases from V and 6 from J, leaving 9 bases between them. The CDR3 sequence is 12 residues long. Germline assignment: CDR1 SGHVS and CDR2 FNYEAQ. The CDR3 region has the DNA TGTGCCAGCAGCCCCCACATGGATACGCAGTATTTT. Translating it yields CASSPHMDTQYF.

J is TRBJ2-5 and V is TRBV18; 8 bases align to TRBD1. CDR1 is KGHSH and CDR2 is LQKENI in the germline V gene. This CDR3 spans 14 amino acids. J lost 2 bases, V lost 4 bases, and 3 bases had no gene match. The CDR3 bases are TGTGCCAGCTCACTCGGACAGGGACAAGAGACCCAGTACTTC. Its translation: CASSLGQGQETQYF.

V and J are TRBV4-1 and TRBJ1-4; D is unresolved. The germline gives CDR1 MGHRA, CDR2 YSYEKL. The CDR3 runs to 13 residues. With 6 bases removed from V and 10 bases from J, the gap between germline ends came to 15 bases. The CDR3 spells CASSRTGEGKLFF. The CDR3 DNA reads TGCGCCAGCAGTAGGACCGGGGAGGGAAAACTGTTTTTT.

This clonotype showed up just once. This chain connects TRBV7-2 to TRBJ2-1, with D possibly TRBD2 on 6 matching bases. Trimming took off 4 bases at V and 9 bases at J, with 7 bases between the two ends. This CDR3 is 11 amino acids long. The V gene's germline CDR1 is SGHTA and CDR2 FQGNSA. The CDR3 loop is CASSYSGEQFF. Written as DNA, the CDR3 is TGTGCCAGCAGCTATAGCGGTGAGCAGTTCTTC.

CDR3 loop: CASRRDSSAKNIQYF. The CDR3 DNA reads as TGCGCCAGCAGAAGGGACTCGTCAGCCAAAAACATTCAGTACTTC. The V gene is TRBV5-1, the J gene TRBJ2-4, with D perhaps TRBD2 (6 bases). There are 15 residues in the CDR3. The V gene's germline CDR1 is SGHRS and CDR2 YFSETQ. Trimming took 5 bases from V and 0 from J, leaving 12 bases between them.

The rearrangement links TRBV12-5 to TRBJ2-4, with unresolved D. Trimming removed 6 bases at V and 4 bases at J, with 10 bases between. Per the germline V gene, CDR1 is LGHNT and CDR2 is FRNRAP. The CDR3 is 13 residues long. In nucleotides, the CDR3 is TGTGCTAGTGGCCGATGGGTTAAAAACATTCAGTACTTC. Residues: CASGRWVKNIQYF.

This chain uses TRBV5-1 with TRBJ2-2, with 7 positions matching TRBD2. Germline V gene data show CDR1 as SGHRS and CDR2 as YFSETQ. The CDR3 spans 16 residues. V trimming: 0 bases; J trimming: 0 bases; junction bases outside the gene matches: 2. CDR3 in DNA: TGCGCCAGCAGCTTGGCGGGAGGCGCGAACACCGGGGAGCTGTTTTTT. Its protein is CASSLAGGANTGELFF.

The V call is TRBV7-2, the J call TRBJ1-5; TRBD1 might be the D (5 bases). Germline loops: CDR1 SGHTA, CDR2 FQGNSA. Trimming removed 5 bases at V and 0 bases at J, with 11 bases between. The CDR3 totals 15 residues. The CDR3 coding sequence is TGTGCCAGCAGCCCGGACAAGCTTAGCAATCAGCCCCAGCATTTT. Translated: CASSPDKLSNQPQHF.

This chain joins TRBV20-1 and TRBJ2-3, with 10 bases that match TRBD2. This CDR3 is 16 amino acids long. V trimming: 6 bases; J trimming: 6 bases; junction bases outside the gene matches: 15. Germline V gene data show CDR1 as DFQATT and CDR2 as SNEGSKA (reference sequence). CDR3 sequence reads: CSAAGAGGGPADTQYF. In DNA form, the CDR3 reads TGCAGTGCCGCCGGAGCGGGAGGGGGGCCTGCGGATACGCAGTATTTT.

This chain joins TRBV7-6 and TRBJ2-7; D is undetermined. The V gene lost 0 bases and the J gene lost 0 bases, with 9 bases spanning the gap. CDR1 and CDR2 (germline): SGHVS, FNYEAQ. The CDR3 has 15 amino acids. Written as DNA, the CDR3 is TGTGCCAGCAGCTTAGCGGCGGAAAGCTCCTACGAGCAGTACTTC. As protein: CASSLAAESSYEQYF. Using reference TRBV7-6 and TRBJ2-7 for the parts outside the CDR3, the full variable domain is GAGVSQSPRYKVTKRGQDVALRCDPISGHVSLYWYRQALGQGPEFLTYFNYEAQQDKSGLPNDRFSAERPEGSISTLTIQRTEQRDSAMYRCASSLAAESSYEQYFGPGTRLTVT.